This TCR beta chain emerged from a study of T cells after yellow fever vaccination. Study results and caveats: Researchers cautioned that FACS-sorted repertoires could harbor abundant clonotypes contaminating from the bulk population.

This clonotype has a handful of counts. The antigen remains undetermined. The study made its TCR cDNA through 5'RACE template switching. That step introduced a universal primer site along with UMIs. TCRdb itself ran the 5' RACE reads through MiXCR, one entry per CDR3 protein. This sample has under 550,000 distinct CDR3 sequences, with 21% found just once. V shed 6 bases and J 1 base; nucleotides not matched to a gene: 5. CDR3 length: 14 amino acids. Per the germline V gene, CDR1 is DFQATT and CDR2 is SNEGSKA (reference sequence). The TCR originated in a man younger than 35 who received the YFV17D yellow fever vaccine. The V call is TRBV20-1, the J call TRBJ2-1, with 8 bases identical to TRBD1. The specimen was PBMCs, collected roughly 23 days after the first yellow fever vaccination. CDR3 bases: TGCAGTGCAAAGACAGGGGCATCCTACAATGAGCAGTTCTTC. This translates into CSAKTGASYNEQFF.